The TCR beta chain under discussion was sequenced for a study of T cell responses to AZD1222 COVID-19 vaccine. Study observations and caveats: Donor demographics were predominantly white British with a female majority; clonal diversity may be underestimated.

With regard to this clone: Its antigen is undetermined.

Only in-frame clones appear in the TCRdb table, and some are missing; sequencing was by immunoSEQ multiplex PCR. The sample has 45,000 to 60,000 clones, 75% to 90% seen once. The CDR3 is made up of 14 amino acids. V lost 4 bases and J lost 8, with 15 bases in between. Germline CDR1 is SGHTA and CDR2 is FQGNSA. This sequence originates from an adult in good health. Sequenced material: peripheral blood, taken on day 0 of AZD1222 vaccination. The chain links TRBV7-2 to TRBJ2-4; D assignment may be TRBD1 or TRBD2 (6 bases each). The CDR3 sequence: CASSSLGGTYIQYF. CDR3 nucleotide sequence: TGTGCCAGCAGCTCCTTAGGGGGGACGTACATTCAGTACTTC.